A single sample gave rise to the 5 T cell receptor beta chains below, sequenced in a study of cytomegalovirus exposure and HLA in healthy donors. The PCR contained 60 Vbeta and 13 Jbeta primers. Clones were sequenced by immunoSEQ multiplex PCR, and TCRdb holds only the in-frame ones, with some missing. The sample holds fewer than 110,000 clones, about 75% seen once. Sequenced: PBMCs. The source is a man aged 45-65 years in good health and CMV-seronegative.

The chain has TRBV23-1 and TRBJ2-1; possible D gene TRBD1, 6 bases. TRBV23-1 is filed as an ORF, its function uncertain. The CDR3 is 15 residues long. V lost 8 bases and J 5 bases, leaving 19 bases between the germline ends. The CDR3 region has the DNA TGCGCCAGCGTTGCTGACGGACAGCCTAACAATGAGCAGTTCTTC. As protein: CASVADGQPNNEQFF.

In the case of this clone: The sample holds other DNA sequences that translate to the same CDR3. The chain joins TRBV6-1 to TRBJ2-7; weak D call: TRBD2 (6 bases). The germline gives CDR1 MNHNS, CDR2 SASEGT. The CDR3 loop spans 14 amino acids. Trimming pared 3 bases from V and 3 bases from J, leaving 12 bases between. The CDR3 region has the DNA TGTGCCAGCAGTGAGAACGGAGGGCACTACGAGCAGTACTTC. This translates into CASSENGGHYEQYF.

This chain joins TRBV19 and TRBJ1-2, with D possibly being TRBD1 (5 bases). V was clipped by 7 bases and J by 3 bases, with 18 bases between them. Germline values: CDR1 LNHDA, CDR2 SQIVND (reference sequence). CDR3 length: 15 amino acids. The CDR3 spells CASTPGGVRYYGYTF. The CDR3 DNA is TGTGCCAGTACCCCGGGGGGGGTGAGGTACTATGGCTACACCTTC.

V usage is TRBV27 and J usage is TRBJ1-2, with 9 bases that match TRBD1. V lost 6 bases, J lost 2 bases, and 7 bases stayed unmatched. The germline CDR1 and CDR2 sequences are MNHEY and SMNVEV (reference sequence). The length of the CDR3 is 15 residues. The DNA of the CDR3 is TGTGCCAGCAGCTTACAGGGGGCGCGGAACTATGGCTACACCTTC. Its protein product is CASSLQGARNYGYTF.

The chain links TRBV4-1 to TRBJ1-5; 8 bases map to TRBD1. V dropped 0 bases and J dropped 5; count of bases not matched to a gene: 3. Germline CDR1 MGHRA, CDR2 YSYEKL. This CDR3 comprises 15 residues. The CDR3 spells CASSQDRTGHQPQHF. CDR3 in DNA: TGCGCCAGCAGCCAAGATCGGACAGGGCATCAGCCCCAGCATTTT.